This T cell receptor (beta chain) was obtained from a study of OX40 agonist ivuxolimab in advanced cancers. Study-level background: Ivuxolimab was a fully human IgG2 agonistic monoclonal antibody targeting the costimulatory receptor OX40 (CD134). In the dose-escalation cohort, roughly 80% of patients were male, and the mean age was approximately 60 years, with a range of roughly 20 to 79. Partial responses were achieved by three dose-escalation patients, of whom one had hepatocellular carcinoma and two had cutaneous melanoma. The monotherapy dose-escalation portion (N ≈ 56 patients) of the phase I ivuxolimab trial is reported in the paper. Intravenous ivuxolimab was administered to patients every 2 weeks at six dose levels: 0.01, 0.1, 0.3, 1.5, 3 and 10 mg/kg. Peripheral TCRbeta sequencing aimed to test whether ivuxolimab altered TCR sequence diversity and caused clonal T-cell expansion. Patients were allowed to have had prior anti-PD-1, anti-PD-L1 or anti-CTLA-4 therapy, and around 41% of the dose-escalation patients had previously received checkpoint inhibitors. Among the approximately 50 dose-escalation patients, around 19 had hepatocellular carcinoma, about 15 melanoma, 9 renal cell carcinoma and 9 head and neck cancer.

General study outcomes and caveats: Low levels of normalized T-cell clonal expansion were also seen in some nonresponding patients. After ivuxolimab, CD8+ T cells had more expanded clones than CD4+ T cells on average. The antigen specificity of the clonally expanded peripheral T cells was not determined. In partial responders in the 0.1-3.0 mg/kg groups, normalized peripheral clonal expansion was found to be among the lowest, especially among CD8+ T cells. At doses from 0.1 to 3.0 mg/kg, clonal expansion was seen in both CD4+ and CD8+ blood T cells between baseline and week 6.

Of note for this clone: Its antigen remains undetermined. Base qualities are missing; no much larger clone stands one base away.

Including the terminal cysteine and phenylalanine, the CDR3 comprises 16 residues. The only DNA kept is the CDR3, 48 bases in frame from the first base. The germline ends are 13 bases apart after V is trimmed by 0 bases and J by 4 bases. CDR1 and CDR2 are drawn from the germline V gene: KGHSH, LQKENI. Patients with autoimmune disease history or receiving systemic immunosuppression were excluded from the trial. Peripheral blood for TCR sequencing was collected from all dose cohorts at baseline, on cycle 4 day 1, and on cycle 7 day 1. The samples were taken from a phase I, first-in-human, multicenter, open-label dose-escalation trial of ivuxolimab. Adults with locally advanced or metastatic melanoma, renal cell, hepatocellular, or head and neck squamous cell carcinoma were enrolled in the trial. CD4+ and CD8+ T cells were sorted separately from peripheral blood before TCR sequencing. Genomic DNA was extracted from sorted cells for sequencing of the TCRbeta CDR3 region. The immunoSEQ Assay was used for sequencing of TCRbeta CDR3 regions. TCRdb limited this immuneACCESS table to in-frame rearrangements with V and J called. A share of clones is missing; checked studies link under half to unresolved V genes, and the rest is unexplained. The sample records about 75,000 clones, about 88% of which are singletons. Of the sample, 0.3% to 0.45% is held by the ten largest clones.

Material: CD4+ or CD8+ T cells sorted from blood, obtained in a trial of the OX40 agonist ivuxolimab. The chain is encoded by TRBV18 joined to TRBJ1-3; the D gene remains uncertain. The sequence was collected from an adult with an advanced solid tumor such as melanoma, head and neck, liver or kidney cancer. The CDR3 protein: CASSPPILRVGNTIYF. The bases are TGTGCCAGCTCACCACCGATATTGAGGGTCGGAAACACCATATATTTT.